This T cell receptor beta chain came from a study of cytomegalovirus exposure and HLA in healthy donors. Overall study results and limits: The authors enumerated 164 TCR beta chains as linked to cytomegalovirus. The classifier was said to identify cytomegalovirus status with high specificity and sensitivity. That first-cohort TCR clusters tended to co-occur in the approximately 110 validation repertoires was found in a later analysis.

V lost 1 base and J lost 5, with 8 bases in between. CDR1 is SGHTA and CDR2 is FQGNSA in the germline V gene. The CDR3 sequence is 13 residues long. Assay used: immunoSEQ multiplex PCR; TCRdb lists only in-frame clones, some missing. The data hold over 60,000 clones, with roughly 95% observed a single time. Turning to this clone: Its antigen remains unknown.

The clonotype originates from a woman aged 18-30 years in good health and CMV-seropositive. Sequencing used PBMCs. The chain joins TRBV7-2 to TRBJ1-1; no definite D call. The chain's CDR3 is CASSLGGLTEAFF. The CDR3 nucleotides are TGTGCCAGCAGCTTAGGAGGGTTAACTGAAGCTTTCTTT.